These T cell receptor beta chains were read from a single sample in a study of blood T cell repertoires in COVID-19. The method was immunoSEQ multiplex PCR; TCRdb's version includes in-frame clones alone and lacks a portion of them. The data show roughly 250,000 clones, roughly 80% seen once. Sequencing was carried out using peripheral blood. The source is a woman older than 75 with acute or convalescent COVID-19. Both conserved end residues are part of each CDR3. A D gene is named only where the DNA matches it firmly. Expanded clones are given a class, and other clones once, few, many or no size at all.

cdr3_nt: TGTGCCAGCAGCTTGGTCTGGGGCGCGGACACTGAAGCTTTCTTT
cdr3_aa: CASSLVWGADTEAFF
clone_size: .
d_call: .
j_call: TRBJ1-1
v_call: TRBV5-5

cdr3_nt: TGTGCCAGCAGCTCACTAGCGGAGACCCAGTACTTC
cdr3_aa: CASSSLAETQYF
clone_size: .
d_call: TRBD2
j_call: TRBJ2-5
v_call: TRBV5-4

cdr3_nt: TGTGCCAGCTCTTCCAAGGAGGGTCAGCCCCAGCATTTT
cdr3_aa: CASSSKEGQPQHF
clone_size: few
d_call: .
j_call: TRBJ1-5
v_call: TRBV18

cdr3_nt: TGTGCCAGCGCCCGGGACACTTATTCACCCCTCCACTTT
cdr3_aa: CASARDTYSPLHF
clone_size: .
d_call: .
j_call: TRBJ1-6
v_call: TRBV27

cdr3_nt: TGTGCCAGCAGCCGCTGGGGGGGGGCAGATACGCAGTATTTT
cdr3_aa: CASSRWGGADTQYF
clone_size: .
d_call: TRBD2
j_call: TRBJ2-3
v_call: TRBV5-4

cdr3_nt: TGTGCCAGCAGCTCCCGGACAGCTCGCAATTCACCCCTCCACTTT
cdr3_aa: CASSSRTARNSPLHF
clone_size: .
d_call: .
j_call: TRBJ1-6
v_call: TRBV7-2

cdr3_nt: TGTGCCAGCAGCTTAGTGGGAGGAAATAGCAATCAGCCCCAGCATTTT
cdr3_aa: CASSLVGGNSNQPQHF
clone_size: .
d_call: .
j_call: TRBJ1-5
v_call: TRBV7-2

cdr3_nt: TGTGCCAGCAGTTCCTTTAAAAGGCCGGTCGGGGCTTTCTTT
cdr3_aa: CASSSFKRPVGAFF
clone_size: .
d_call: .
j_call: TRBJ1-1
v_call: TRBV28

cdr3_nt: TGTGCCAGCAGTTTCTACAGGGGAGGAGGGAACACTGAAGCTTTCTTT
cdr3_aa: CASSFYRGGGNTEAFF
clone_size: .
d_call: TRBD1
j_call: TRBJ1-1
v_call: TRBV28

cdr3_nt: TGTGCCAGCACACAGGGGAGGAACACCGGGGAGCTGTTTTTT
cdr3_aa: CASTQGRNTGELFF
clone_size: .
d_call: TRBD1
j_call: TRBJ2-2
v_call: TRBV7-3

cdr3_nt: TGTGCCAGCAGTACAGGCGACAGCTTCACCTTCGTGCAGTACTTC
cdr3_aa: CASSTGDSFTFVQYF
clone_size: .
d_call: .
j_call: TRBJ2-7
v_call: TRBV6-2/TRBV6-3

cdr3_nt: TGTGCCAGCAGCCCCGTGGGGGGGGCTATCGAGCAGTACTTC
cdr3_aa: CASSPVGGAIEQYF
clone_size: .
d_call: .
j_call: TRBJ2-7
v_call: TRBV11-1

cdr3_nt: TGTGCCAGCAGTTCGGGGGGACCACGAGCTGGAAACACCATATATTTT
cdr3_aa: CASSSGGPRAGNTIYF
clone_size: .
d_call: .
j_call: TRBJ1-3
v_call: TRBV6-5

cdr3_nt: TGTGCCAGCACCGCCCCCCCCGGCAAGGGGCAGTATGAGCAGTTCTTC
cdr3_aa: CASTAPPGKGQYEQFF
clone_size: .
d_call: .
j_call: TRBJ2-1
v_call: TRBV28

cdr3_nt: TGCAGTGCAAGTACAGGGTTCGCGAAGACCCAGTACTTC
cdr3_aa: CSASTGFAKTQYF
clone_size: .
d_call: .
j_call: TRBJ2-5
v_call: TRBV20-1

cdr3_nt: TGTGCCAGCAGCCTCCCTCCGGGGGGCTACGGAAACACCATATATTTT
cdr3_aa: CASSLPPGGYGNTIYF
clone_size: .
d_call: .
j_call: TRBJ1-3
v_call: TRBV5-6

cdr3_nt: TGTGCCAGCAGCCCCTTCGGACGCGGGGGGAACACAGATACGCAGTATTTT
cdr3_aa: CASSPFGRGGNTDTQYF
clone_size: .
d_call: TRBD2
j_call: TRBJ2-3
v_call: TRBV6-2/TRBV6-3

cdr3_nt: TGTGCCAGCAGGGCAGCAGGGGTTGACACCGGGGAGCTGTTTTTT
cdr3_aa: CASRAAGVDTGELFF
clone_size: .
d_call: .
j_call: TRBJ2-2
v_call: TRBV28

cdr3_nt: TGTGCCAGTGACCTGGGGGCGAACACTGAAGCTTTCTTT
cdr3_aa: CASDLGANTEAFF
clone_size: .
d_call: .
j_call: TRBJ1-1
v_call: TRBV19

cdr3_nt: TGCGCCAGCAGCTTGGACCCGGGAATGAACACTGAAGCTTTCTTT
cdr3_aa: CASSLDPGMNTEAFF
clone_size: .
d_call: .
j_call: TRBJ1-1
v_call: TRBV5-1

cdr3_nt: TGTGCCAGCAGCCAGGTACTACAACAAGAGACCCAGTACTTC
cdr3_aa: CASSQVLQQETQYF
clone_size: .
d_call: .
j_call: TRBJ2-5
v_call: TRBV4-2

cdr3_nt: TGTGCCGTCCGAGAAGAGGGGGCGCGAGGGGATACGCAGTATTTT
cdr3_aa: CAVREEGARGDTQYF
clone_size: .
d_call: TRBD1
j_call: TRBJ2-3
v_call: TRBV10-3

cdr3_nt: TGTGCCACCAGCAGAGTGGACAGGGCGAATTCACCCCTCCACTTT
cdr3_aa: CATSRVDRANSPLHF
clone_size: .
d_call: TRBD1
j_call: TRBJ1-6
v_call: TRBV15

cdr3_nt: TGCGCCAGCAGCCCAGCGGCGGGACAGGGGTCGGAGGCCCAGCATTTT
cdr3_aa: CASSPAAGQGSEAQHF
clone_size: .
d_call: TRBD1
j_call: TRBJ1-5
v_call: TRBV5-1

cdr3_nt: TGTGCCAGCAGCTTAGGTGGGACAGGGGCCTCTAACTATGGCTACACCTTC
cdr3_aa: CASSLGGTGASNYGYTF
clone_size: .
d_call: TRBD1
j_call: TRBJ1-2
v_call: TRBV7-2

cdr3_nt: TGTGCCACCAGCAGAGATCGGTTATATGGCTACACCTTC
cdr3_aa: CATSRDRLYGYTF
clone_size: .
d_call: .
j_call: TRBJ1-2
v_call: TRBV15

cdr3_nt: TGTGCTAGCACAGGGACCGGACCCTCTGGAGGCGAGCAGTTCTTC
cdr3_aa: CASTGTGPSGGEQFF
clone_size: .
d_call: .
j_call: TRBJ2-1
v_call: TRBV12-5